This entry concerns a single T cell receptor beta chain. Its antigen is still unknown. These data are taken from a study of shared clonotypes between healthy human individuals. Whole-study context: Per-donor plates numbered three CD4 naive, three CD4 memory, two CD8 naive and one CD8 memory.

Sequencing used immunoSEQ multiplex PCR; TCRdb keeps in-frame clones, though not all of them. Of 2 million to 3 million clones listed, more than 85% are singletons. Study-wide results and caveats: For naive CD4 cells, roughly 4.8% of clonotypes were shared across a few donors.

The germline CDR1 and CDR2 sequences are MDHEN and SYDVKM. The V and J ends lost 9 bases and 1 base respectively, with 12 bases between them. This CDR3 spans 13 amino acids. Input material: naive CD4+ T cells from PBMCs. Subset noted: CD45RA+ positively selected. The TCR comes from a man aged 18 to 35 in good health. Some clones in this sample may be carry-over from other donors' samples. This chain uses TRBV28 with TRBJ1-2, with D unresolved. The CDR3: CASQPSSNYGYTF. In DNA form, the CDR3 reads TGTGCCAGTCAACCGTCAAGTAACTATGGCTACACCTTC.